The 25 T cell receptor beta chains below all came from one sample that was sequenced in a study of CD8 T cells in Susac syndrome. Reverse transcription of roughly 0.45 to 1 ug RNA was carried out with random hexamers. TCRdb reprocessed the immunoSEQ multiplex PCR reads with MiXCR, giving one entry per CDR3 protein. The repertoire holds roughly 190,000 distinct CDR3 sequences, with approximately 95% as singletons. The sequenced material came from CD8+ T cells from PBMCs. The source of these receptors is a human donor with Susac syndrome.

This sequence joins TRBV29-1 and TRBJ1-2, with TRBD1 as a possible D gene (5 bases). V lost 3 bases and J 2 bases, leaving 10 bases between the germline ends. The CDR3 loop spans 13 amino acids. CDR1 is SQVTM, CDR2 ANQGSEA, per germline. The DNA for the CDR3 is TGCAGCGTTGATAGCGGGGGGAACTATGGCTACACCTTC. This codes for CSVDSGGNYGYTF.

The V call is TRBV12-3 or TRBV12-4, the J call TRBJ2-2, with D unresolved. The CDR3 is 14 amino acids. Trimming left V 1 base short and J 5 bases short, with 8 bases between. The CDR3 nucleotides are TGTGCCAGCAGTTTAGGGTCTGGGACCGGGGAGCTGTTTTTT. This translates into CASSLGSGTGELFF.

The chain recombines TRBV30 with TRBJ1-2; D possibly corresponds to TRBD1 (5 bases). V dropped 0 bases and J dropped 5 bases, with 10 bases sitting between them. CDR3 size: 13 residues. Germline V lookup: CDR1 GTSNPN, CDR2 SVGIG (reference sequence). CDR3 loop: CAWSVSGGYGYTF. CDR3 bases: TGTGCCTGGAGTGTTTCGGGGGGTTATGGCTACACCTTC. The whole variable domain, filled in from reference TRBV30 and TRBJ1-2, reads SQTIHQWPATLVQPVGSPLSLECTVEGTSNPNLYWYRQAAGRGLQLLFYSVGIGQISSEVPQNLSASRPQDRQFILSSKKLLLSDSGFYLCAWSVSGGYGYTFGSGTRLTVV.

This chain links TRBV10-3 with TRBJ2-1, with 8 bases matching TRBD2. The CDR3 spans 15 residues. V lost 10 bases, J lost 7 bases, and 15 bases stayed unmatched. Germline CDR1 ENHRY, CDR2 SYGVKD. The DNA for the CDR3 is TGTGCCACCCGAGCGGGAGTGGGCTCGACAAATGAGCAGTTCTTC. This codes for CATRAGVGSTNEQFF.

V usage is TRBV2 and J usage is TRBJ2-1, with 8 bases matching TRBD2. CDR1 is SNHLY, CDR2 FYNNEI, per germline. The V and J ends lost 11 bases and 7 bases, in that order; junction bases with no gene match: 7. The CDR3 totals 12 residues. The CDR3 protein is CAGSGEGNEQFF. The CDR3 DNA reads TGTGCCGGTAGCGGGGAAGGAAATGAGCAGTTCTTC.

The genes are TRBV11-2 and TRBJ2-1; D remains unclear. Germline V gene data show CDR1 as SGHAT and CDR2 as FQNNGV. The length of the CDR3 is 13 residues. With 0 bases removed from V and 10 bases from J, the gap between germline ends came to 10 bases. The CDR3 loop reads CASSLDPAPEQFF. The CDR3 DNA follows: TGTGCCAGCAGCTTAGACCCCGCCCCGGAGCAGTTCTTC.

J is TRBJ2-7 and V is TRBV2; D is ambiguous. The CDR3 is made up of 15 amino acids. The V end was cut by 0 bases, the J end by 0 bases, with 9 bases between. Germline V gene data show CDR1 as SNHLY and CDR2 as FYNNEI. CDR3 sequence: CASSEATQPSYEQYF. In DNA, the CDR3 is TGTGCCAGCAGTGAAGCGACTCAACCCTCCTACGAGCAGTACTTC. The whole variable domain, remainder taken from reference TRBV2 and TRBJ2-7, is EPEVTQTPSHQVTQMGQEVILRCVPISNHLYFYWYRQILGQKVEFLVSFYNNEISEKSEIFDDQFSVERPDGSNFTLKIRSTKLEDSAMYFCASSEATQPSYEQYFGPGTRLTVT.

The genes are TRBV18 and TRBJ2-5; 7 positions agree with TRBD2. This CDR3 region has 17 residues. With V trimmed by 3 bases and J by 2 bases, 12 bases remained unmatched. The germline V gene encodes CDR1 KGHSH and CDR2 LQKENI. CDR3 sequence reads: CASSPPPPRGLQETQYF. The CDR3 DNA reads TGTGCCAGCTCACCTCCGCCCCCGCGGGGGTTACAAGAGACCCAGTACTTC.

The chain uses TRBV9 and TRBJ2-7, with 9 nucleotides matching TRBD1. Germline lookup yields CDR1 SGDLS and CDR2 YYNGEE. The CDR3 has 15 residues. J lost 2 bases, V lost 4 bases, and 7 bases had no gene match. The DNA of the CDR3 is TGTGCCAGCAGCATAGGGACAGGGCTGACCTACGAGCAGTACTTC. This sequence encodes CASSIGTGLTYEQYF.

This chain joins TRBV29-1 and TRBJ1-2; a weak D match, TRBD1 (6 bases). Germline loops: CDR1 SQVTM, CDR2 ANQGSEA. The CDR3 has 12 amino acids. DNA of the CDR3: TGCAGTCATACAGGGAACCAACTTGCGGTGACCTTC. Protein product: CSHTGNQLAVTF.

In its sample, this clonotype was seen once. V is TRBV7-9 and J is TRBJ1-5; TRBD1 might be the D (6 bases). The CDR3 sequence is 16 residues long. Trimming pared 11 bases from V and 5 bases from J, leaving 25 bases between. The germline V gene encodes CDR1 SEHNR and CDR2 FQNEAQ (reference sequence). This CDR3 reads CASSAWAGEGHQPQHF. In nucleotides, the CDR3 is TGTGCCTCCTCAGCGTGGGCAGGGGAAGGGCATCAGCCCCAGCATTTT.

DNA of the CDR3: TGTGCCAGCAGTTACTCTAACGAGAGCACAGATACGCAGTATTTT. Its translation: CASSYSNESTDTQYF. V is TRBV6-2 or TRBV6-3 and J is TRBJ2-3; D call uncertain. V dropped 0 bases and J dropped 0 bases, with 7 bases sitting between them. Germline-derived CDR1 and CDR2 are MNHEY and SVGEGT. This CDR3 region has 15 residues.

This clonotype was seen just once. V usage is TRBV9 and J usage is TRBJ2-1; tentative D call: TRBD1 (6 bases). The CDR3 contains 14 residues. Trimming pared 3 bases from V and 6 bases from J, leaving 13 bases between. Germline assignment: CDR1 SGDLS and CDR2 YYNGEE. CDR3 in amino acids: CASSARGTPNEQFF. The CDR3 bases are TGTGCCAGCAGCGCCAGGGGAACCCCCAATGAGCAGTTCTTC.

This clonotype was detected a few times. CDR3 sequence reads: CASSVTGGSYEQYF. In nucleotides, the CDR3 is TGTGCCAGCAGCGTTACCGGGGGTTCCTACGAGCAGTACTTC. This chain connects TRBV11-2 to TRBJ2-7; possibly TRBD2 for D (6 bases). The CDR3 covers 14 residues. Between the trimmed V and J ends, which lost 5 bases and 1 base, there was a span of 12 bases. Germline CDR1 reads SGHAT; CDR2 reads FQNNGV.

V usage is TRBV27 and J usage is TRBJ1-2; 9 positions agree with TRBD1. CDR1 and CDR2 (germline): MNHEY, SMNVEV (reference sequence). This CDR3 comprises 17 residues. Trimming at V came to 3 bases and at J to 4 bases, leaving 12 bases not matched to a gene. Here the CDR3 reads CASSFRDREIRSYGYTF. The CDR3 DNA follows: TGTGCCAGCAGTTTCCGGGACAGGGAAATCAGAAGCTATGGCTACACCTTC.

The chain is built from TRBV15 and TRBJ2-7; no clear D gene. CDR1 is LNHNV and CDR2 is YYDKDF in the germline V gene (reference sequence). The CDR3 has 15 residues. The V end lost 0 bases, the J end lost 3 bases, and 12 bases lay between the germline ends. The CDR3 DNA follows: TGTGCCACCAGCAGAGATCGTGGCCAAGGCTACGAGCAGTACTTC. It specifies CATSRDRGQGYEQYF.

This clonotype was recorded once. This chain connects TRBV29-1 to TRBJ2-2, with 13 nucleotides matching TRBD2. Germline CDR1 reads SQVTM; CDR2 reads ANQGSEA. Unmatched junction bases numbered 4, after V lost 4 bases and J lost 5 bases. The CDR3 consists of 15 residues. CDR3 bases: TGCAGCGTTGGGACTAGCGGGAGAGCTACCGGGGAGCTGTTTTTT. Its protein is CSVGTSGRATGELFF.

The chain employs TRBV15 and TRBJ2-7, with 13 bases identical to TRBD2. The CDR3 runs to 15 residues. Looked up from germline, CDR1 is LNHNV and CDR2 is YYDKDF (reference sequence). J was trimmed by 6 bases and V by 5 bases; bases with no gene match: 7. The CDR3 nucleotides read TGTGCCACCAGCGGAAGACTAGCGGGAGGTGGCGAGCAGTACTTC. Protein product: CATSGRLAGGGEQYF.

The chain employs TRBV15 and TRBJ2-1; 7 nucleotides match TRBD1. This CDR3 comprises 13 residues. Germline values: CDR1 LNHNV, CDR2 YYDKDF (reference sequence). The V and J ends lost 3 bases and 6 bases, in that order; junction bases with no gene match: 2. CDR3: CATSRTGPNEQFF. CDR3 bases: TGTGCCACCAGCAGGACAGGGCCCAATGAGCAGTTCTTC.

The CDR3 reads CASGFNTEAFF. CDR3 in DNA: TGTGCTAGTGGTTTCAACACTGAAGCTTTCTTT. The genes are TRBV12-5 and TRBJ1-1; D gene unclear. Per germline, CDR1 LGHNT and CDR2 FRNRAP. Trimming took off 3 bases at V and 2 bases at J, with 1 base between the two ends. This CDR3 region has 11 residues. Together with reference TRBV12-5 and TRBJ1-1, the CDR3 gives the full variable domain: DARVTQTPRHKVTEMGQEVTMRCQPILGHNTVFWYRQTMMQGLELLAYFRNRAPLDDSGMPKDRFSAEMPDATLATLKIQPSEPRDSAVYFCASGFNTEAFFGQGTRLTVV.

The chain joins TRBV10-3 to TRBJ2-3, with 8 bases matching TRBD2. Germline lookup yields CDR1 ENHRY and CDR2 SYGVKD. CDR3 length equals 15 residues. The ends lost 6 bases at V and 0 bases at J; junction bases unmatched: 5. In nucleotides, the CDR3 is TGTGCCATCAGCCCAGCGGGGGAGAGCACAGATACGCAGTATTTT. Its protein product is CAISPAGESTDTQYF.

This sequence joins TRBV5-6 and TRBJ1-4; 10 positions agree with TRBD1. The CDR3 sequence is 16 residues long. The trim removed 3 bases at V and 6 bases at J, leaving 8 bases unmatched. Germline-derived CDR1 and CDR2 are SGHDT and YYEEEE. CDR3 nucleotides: TGTGCCAGCAGCTCCAAGGTCGGACAGGGGGATGAAAAACTGTTTTTT. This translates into CASSSKVGQGDEKLFF. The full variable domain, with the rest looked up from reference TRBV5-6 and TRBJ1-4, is DAGVTQSPTHLIKTRGQQVTLRCSPKSGHDTVSWYQQALGQGPQFIFQYYEEEERQRGNFPDRFSGHQFPNYSSELNVNALLLGDSALYLCASSSKVGQGDEKLFFGSGTQLSVL.

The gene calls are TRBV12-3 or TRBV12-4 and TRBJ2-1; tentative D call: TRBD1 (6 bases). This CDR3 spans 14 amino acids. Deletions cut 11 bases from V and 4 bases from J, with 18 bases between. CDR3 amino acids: CAVAREQGYNEQFF. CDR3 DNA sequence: TGTGCCGTCGCTCGGGAACAGGGTTACAATGAGCAGTTCTTC.

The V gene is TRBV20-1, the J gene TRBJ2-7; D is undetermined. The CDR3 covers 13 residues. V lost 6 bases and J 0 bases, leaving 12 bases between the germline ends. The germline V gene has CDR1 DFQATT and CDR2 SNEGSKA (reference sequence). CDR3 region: CSADSESSYEQYF. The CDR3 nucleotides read TGCAGTGCAGACTCCGAAAGCTCCTACGAGCAGTACTTC.

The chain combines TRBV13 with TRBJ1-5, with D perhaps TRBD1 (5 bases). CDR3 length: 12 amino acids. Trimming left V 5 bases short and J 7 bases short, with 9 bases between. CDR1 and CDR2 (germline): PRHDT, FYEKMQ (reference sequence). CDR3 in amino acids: CASSLDRQPQHF. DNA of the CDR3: TGTGCCAGCAGCCTAGACAGACAGCCCCAGCATTTT.